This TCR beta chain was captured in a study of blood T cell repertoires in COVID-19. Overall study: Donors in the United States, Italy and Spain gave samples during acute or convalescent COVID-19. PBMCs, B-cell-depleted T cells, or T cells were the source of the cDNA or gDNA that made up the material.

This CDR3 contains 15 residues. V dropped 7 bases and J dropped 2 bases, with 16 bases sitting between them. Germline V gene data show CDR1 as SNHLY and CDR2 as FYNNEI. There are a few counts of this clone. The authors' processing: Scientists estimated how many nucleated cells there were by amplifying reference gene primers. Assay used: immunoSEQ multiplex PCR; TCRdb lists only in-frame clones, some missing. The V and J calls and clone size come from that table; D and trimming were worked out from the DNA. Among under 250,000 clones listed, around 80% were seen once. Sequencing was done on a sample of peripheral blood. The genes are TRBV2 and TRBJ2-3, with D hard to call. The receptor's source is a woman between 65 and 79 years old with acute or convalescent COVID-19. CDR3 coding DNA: TGTGCCAGCACCCGAAGCGTGAATCCCACAGATACGCAGTATTTT. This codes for CASTRSVNPTDTQYF.